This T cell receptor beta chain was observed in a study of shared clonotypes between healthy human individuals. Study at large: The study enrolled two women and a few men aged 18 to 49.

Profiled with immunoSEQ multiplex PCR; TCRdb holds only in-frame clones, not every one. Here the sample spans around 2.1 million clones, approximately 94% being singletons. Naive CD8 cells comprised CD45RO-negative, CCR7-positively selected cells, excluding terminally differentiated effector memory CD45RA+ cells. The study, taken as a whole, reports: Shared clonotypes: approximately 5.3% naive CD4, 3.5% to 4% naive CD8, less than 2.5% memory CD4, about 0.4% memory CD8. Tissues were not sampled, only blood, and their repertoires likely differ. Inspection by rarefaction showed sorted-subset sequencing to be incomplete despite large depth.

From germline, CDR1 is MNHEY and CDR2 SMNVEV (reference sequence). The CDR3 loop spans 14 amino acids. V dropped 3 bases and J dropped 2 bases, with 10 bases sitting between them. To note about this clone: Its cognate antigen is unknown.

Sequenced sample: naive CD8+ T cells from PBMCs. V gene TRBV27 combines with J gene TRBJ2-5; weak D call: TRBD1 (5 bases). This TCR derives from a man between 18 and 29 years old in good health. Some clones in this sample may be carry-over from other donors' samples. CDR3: CASSFTGIQETQYF. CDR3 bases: TGTGCCAGCAGTTTTACAGGAATTCAAGAGACCCAGTACTTC.